The rows below give T cell receptor beta chains drawn from one sample of a study of T cells and Merkel cell carcinoma outcomes. The protocol was immunoSEQ multiplex PCR, while the TCRdb copy is restricted to in-frame clones and leaves out a portion. The table includes 8,000 to 9,500 clones, around 80% detected once. Sequenced sample: tumor tissue from Merkel cell carcinoma. The receptors were gathered from a human donor with Merkel cell carcinoma. The CDR3 runs from the conserved cysteine through the conserved F or W.

j_gene: TRBJ1-5; v_gene: TRBV6-6; CDR3aa: CASSSGVDQPQHF
j_gene: TRBJ2-5; v_gene: TRBV29-1; CDR3aa: CSVSERGVKETQYF
j_gene: TRBJ2-7; v_gene: TRBV6-5; CDR3aa: CASSFGVEQYF
j_gene: TRBJ1-6; v_gene: TRBV7-9; CDR3aa: CASSLDLESPPLHF
j_gene: TRBJ2-3; v_gene: TRBV27; CDR3aa: CASGRGRTDTQYF
j_gene: TRBJ2-7; v_gene: TRBV10-3; CDR3aa: CAISGTGSSYEQYF
j_gene: TRBJ2-2; v_gene: TRBV18; CDR3aa: CASAWTQNTGELFF
j_gene: TRBJ1-5; v_gene: TRBV7-9; CDR3aa: CASSSAGGNQHF
j_gene: TRBJ2-7; v_gene: TRBV25-1; CDR3aa: CASSKGTGTVSF
j_gene: TRBJ2-7; v_gene: TRBV12-5; CDR3aa: CASALTGAYEQYF
j_gene: TRBJ2-3; v_gene: TRBV4-1; CDR3aa: CASSQGLVTTDTQYF
j_gene: TRBJ2-7; v_gene: TRBV5-4; CDR3aa: CASSRDSTGYSVEQYF
j_gene: TRBJ2-3; v_gene: TRBV5-4; CDR3aa: CASSGGGRLADTQYF
j_gene: TRBJ1-2; v_gene: TRBV6-5; CDR3aa: CASRSPGTLPYTF
j_gene: TRBJ1-2; v_gene: TRBV6-5; CDR3aa: CASSYPGQAGYTF
j_gene: TRBJ2-2; v_gene: TRBV28; CDR3aa: CASNTGGRELFF
j_gene: TRBJ2-1; v_gene: TRBV7-9; CDR3aa: CASSPPSMMGEQFF
j_gene: TRBJ2-2; v_gene: TRBV18; CDR3aa: CASSRDSSNTGELFF
j_gene: TRBJ1-1; v_gene: TRBV18; CDR3aa: CASSSRGDTEAFF
j_gene: TRBJ2-5; v_gene: TRBV29-1; CDR3aa: CSVEDLVAGETQYF
j_gene: TRBJ2-7; v_gene: TRBV7-9; CDR3aa: CASSLDPSYEQYF
j_gene: TRBJ1-5; v_gene: TRBV19; CDR3aa: CASSIAGGLGNQPQHF
j_gene: TRBJ1-1; v_gene: TRBV4-1; CDR3aa: CASSGTEAFF
j_gene: TRBJ2-5; v_gene: TRBV5-6; CDR3aa: CASSLGTSGVKTQYF
j_gene: TRBJ2-2; v_gene: TRBV29-1; CDR3aa: CSVTGGGKTGELFF
j_gene: TRBJ1-5; v_gene: TRBV7-8; CDR3aa: CASSLGRPNQPQHF
j_gene: TRBJ1-6; v_gene: TRBV6-1; CDR3aa: CATDSPLHF
j_gene: TRBJ2-6; v_gene: TRBV18; CDR3aa: CASSLTDANVLTF
j_gene: TRBJ2-3; v_gene: TRBV5-1; CDR3aa: CASSSRARDTQYF
j_gene: TRBJ1-2; v_gene: TRBV5-1; CDR3aa: CASSRGENYGYTF
j_gene: TRBJ1-1; v_gene: TRBV29-1; CDR3aa: CSVARETNTEAFF
j_gene: TRBJ1-1; v_gene: TRBV18; CDR3aa: CASSWGQGLITEAFF
j_gene: TRBJ2-2; v_gene: TRBV18; CDR3aa: CASSKEIGELFF